This T cell receptor (beta chain) was sequenced during a study of post-analysis software for immune sequencing data. Study results and caveats: With TRBV5-6, TRBV5-1 and TRBV20-1 included, about five TRBV segments were more frequent in patients than in controls.

Built from TCR beta cDNA, the libraries had unique molecular identifiers in them. MiXCR was run by TCRdb on the PCR reads, yielding one entry per CDR3 protein. The table has approximately 260,000 distinct CDR3 sequences, just over 35% seen once; the top ten hold more than 4%. This clonotype has at least ten counts. The antigen is not known. Germline V gene sequence: CDR1 SGHAT, CDR2 FQNNGV. The CDR3 is 15 amino acids. The V end lost 0 bases, the J end lost 1 base, and 9 bases lay between the germline ends. The sequenced sample was blood. The rearrangement joins TRBV11-2 to TRBJ1-2, with a weak D call TRBD1 (5 bases). This TCR was sampled from a girl under 18 with multiple sclerosis. The CDR3 reads CASSLEAGNNYGYTF. The DNA for the CDR3 is TGTGCCAGCAGCTTAGAAGCAGGGAATAACTATGGCTACACCTTC.